Listed here is a single T cell receptor (beta chain). What it binds is not known. Within the sample, other DNA sequences also encode this same CDR3. The data were obtained in a study of cytomegalovirus exposure and HLA in healthy donors. Sequenced by immunoSEQ multiplex PCR; TCRdb stores in-frame clones only, minus some. Here the sample spans 200,000 to 250,000 clones, roughly 87% being singletons. The 120-subject validation cohort, separate from the roughly 700-subject first cohort, included the donors. General study results and limits: In vitro assays verified that a few CMV-associated chains recognized CMV antigens specifically. Later, an analysis found that TCR clusters from the first cohort tended to co-occur in the roughly 110 validation repertoires.

This TCR was recovered from a man younger than 30 in good health and CMV-seropositive. Sequencing was done on a sample of PBMCs.

This chain's CDR3 is CASSYSEGDTEAFF. Written as DNA, the CDR3 is TGTGCCAGCAGTTACTCCGAGGGGGACACTGAAGCTTTCTTT. The J gene is TRBJ1-1, the V gene TRBV6-5; the D gene is possibly TRBD1 (6 bases). The V end was cut by 0 bases, the J end by 3 bases, with 8 bases between. Germline V gene lookup returns CDR1 MNHEY and CDR2 SVGAGI. The CDR3 is made up of 14 amino acids.